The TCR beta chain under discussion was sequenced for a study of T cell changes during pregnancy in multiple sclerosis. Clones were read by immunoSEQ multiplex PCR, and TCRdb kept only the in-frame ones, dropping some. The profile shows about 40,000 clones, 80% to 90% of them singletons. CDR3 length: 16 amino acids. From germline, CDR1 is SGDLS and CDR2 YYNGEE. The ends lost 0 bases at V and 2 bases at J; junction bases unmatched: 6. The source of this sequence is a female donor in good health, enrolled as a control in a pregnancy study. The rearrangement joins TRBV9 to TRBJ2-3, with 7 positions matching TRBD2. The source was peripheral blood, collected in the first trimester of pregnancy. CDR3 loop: CASSVGLRELTDTQYF. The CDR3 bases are TGTGCCAGCAGCGTAGGCTTGCGGGAGCTCACAGATACGCAGTATTTT.